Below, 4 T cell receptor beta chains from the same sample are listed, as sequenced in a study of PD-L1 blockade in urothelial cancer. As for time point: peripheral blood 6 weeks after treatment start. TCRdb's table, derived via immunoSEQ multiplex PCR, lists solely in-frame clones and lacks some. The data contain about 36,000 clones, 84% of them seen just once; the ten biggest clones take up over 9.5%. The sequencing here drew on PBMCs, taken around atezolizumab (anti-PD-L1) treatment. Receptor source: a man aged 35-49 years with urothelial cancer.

This CDR3 is CASSQSRQPTAEQYF. In nucleotides, the CDR3 is TGTGCCAGCAGTCAGAGCAGGCAGCCGACGGCCGAGCAGTACTTC. The chain uses TRBV11-2 and TRBJ2-7; D gene unclear. Germline loops: CDR1 SGHAT, CDR2 FQNNGV. CDR3 length: 15 residues. The V end was cut by 6 bases, the J end by 6 bases, with 21 bases between. Supplemented by reference TRBV11-2 and TRBJ2-7, the full variable domain reads EAGVAQSPRYKIIEKRQSVAFWCNPISGHATLYWYQQILGQGPKLLIQFQNNGVVDDSQLPKDRFSAERLKGVDSTLKIQPAKLEDSAVYLCASSQSRQPTAEQYFGPGTRLTVT.

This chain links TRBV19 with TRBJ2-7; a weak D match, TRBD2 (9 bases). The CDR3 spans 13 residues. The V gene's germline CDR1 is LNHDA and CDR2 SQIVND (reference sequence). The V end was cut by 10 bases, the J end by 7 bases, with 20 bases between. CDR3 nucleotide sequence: TGTGCCACAGGGGGCGCGGGAGGGGGGGAGCAGTACTTC. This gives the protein CATGGAGGGEQYF.

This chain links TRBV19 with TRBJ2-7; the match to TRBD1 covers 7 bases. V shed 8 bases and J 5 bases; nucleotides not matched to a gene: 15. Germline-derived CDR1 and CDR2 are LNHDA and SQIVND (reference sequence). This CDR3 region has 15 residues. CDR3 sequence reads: CASRVEGGRRNEQYF. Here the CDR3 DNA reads TGTGCCAGTCGTGTGGAAGGGGGCAGAAGAAACGAGCAGTACTTC.

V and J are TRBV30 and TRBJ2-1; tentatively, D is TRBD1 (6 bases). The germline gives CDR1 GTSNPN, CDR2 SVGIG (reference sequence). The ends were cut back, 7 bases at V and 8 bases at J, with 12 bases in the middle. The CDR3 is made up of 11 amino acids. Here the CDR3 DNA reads TGTGCCTCCAGTAGGGGGTATGAGCAGTTCTTC. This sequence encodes CASSRGYEQFF.